Following are 32 T cell receptor beta chains from one sample sequenced in a study of shared clonotypes between healthy human individuals (dated by TCRdb to 2018 to 2021). Library generation was performed with the immunoSEQ multiplex PCR assay. TCRdb provides this immuneACCESS table in a form limited to in-frame rearrangements. Some clones are lacking; in checked studies, under half of them reflect an unresolved V gene, and why the rest are absent is not known. This sample comprises 450,000 to 500,000 clones, over 70% of them detected only once. Roughly an eighth of the sample rests with the top ten. Sequencing used PBMCs. These receptors all stem from a woman aged 40 to 49 in good health. Some clones in this sample may be carry-over from other donors' samples.

CDR3 sequence reads: CASSLRIQGQETQYF. CDR3 sequence (DNA): TGTGCCAGCAGCTTAAGGATACAGGGGCAAGAGACCCAGTACTTC. This chain uses TRBV7-2 with TRBJ2-5, with 7 bases fitting TRBD1. CDR1 and CDR2 (germline): SGHTA, FQGNSA. There are 15 residues in the CDR3. The V and J ends lost 2 bases and 2 bases, in that order; junction bases with no gene match: 5.

The V call is TRBV7-9, the J call TRBJ2-1; 8 bases are a match to TRBD1. The V and J ends lost 2 bases and 4 bases, in that order; junction bases with no gene match: 4. This CDR3 has 15 amino acids. Germline values: CDR1 SEHNR, CDR2 FQNEAQ (reference sequence). In nucleotides, the CDR3 is TGTGCCAGCAGCTTAACCGGACAGGGATACAATGAGCAGTTCTTC. This encodes CASSLTGQGYNEQFF.

V usage is TRBV30 and J usage is TRBJ2-3, with 9 bases matching TRBD2. The V segment lost 0 bases and the J segment 2 bases; nucleotides outside the gene matches: 3. The CDR3 has 15 amino acids. The germline V gene has CDR1 GTSNPN and CDR2 SVGIG (reference sequence). The CDR3 here is CAWSVPSGNTDTQYF. The CDR3 DNA reads as TGTGCCTGGAGTGTACCTAGCGGGAACACAGATACGCAGTATTTT.

V is TRBV5-1 and J is TRBJ2-7; 11 bases are shared with TRBD2. The CDR3 runs to 15 residues. V lost 3 bases and J lost 6; bases outside the gene matches: 8. Germline V gives CDR1 SGHRS, CDR2 YFSETQ. CDR3 bases: TGCGCCAGCAGCTGGGATAGCGGGAGGGCCTCCGAGCAGTACTTC. This encodes CASSWDSGRASEQYF.

With respect to this clone: This probably arose from a read error, given a far larger clone one base away. The sample contains more than one DNA sequence encoding this CDR3. This chain uses TRBV28 with TRBJ1-1, with D hard to call. Germline V gives CDR1 MDHEN, CDR2 SYDVKM. The CDR3 has 11 amino acids. The CDR3 loop reads CASSTYTEAFF. CDR3 DNA: TGTGCCAGCAGTACTTACACTGAAGCTTTCTTC.

This sequence joins TRBV7-2 and TRBJ2-5; 10 nucleotides align to TRBD2. This CDR3 spans 14 amino acids. Germline lookup yields CDR1 SGHTA and CDR2 FQGNSA. J was trimmed by 5 bases and V by 3 bases; bases with no gene match: 3. The CDR3 reads CASSFSSGSETQYF. The CDR3 DNA follows: TGTGCCAGCAGCTTCTCTAGCGGGAGCGAGACCCAGTACTTC. The whole variable domain, remainder taken from reference TRBV7-2 and TRBJ2-5, is GAGVSQSPSNKVTEKGKDVELRCDPISGHTALYWYRQSLGQGLEFLIYFQGNSAPDKSGLPSDRFSAERTGGSVSTLTIQRTQQEDSAVYLCASSFSSGSETQYFGPGTRLLVL.

The rearrangement joins TRBV2 to TRBJ2-5; the D gene could be TRBD1 or TRBD2 (5 bases each). The CDR3 runs 15 residues. Trimming took 7 bases from V and 0 from J, leaving 15 bases between them. In germline, CDR1 is SNHLY, CDR2 FYNNEI. The CDR3 is CASTPGWGYQETQYF. The CDR3 coding sequence is TGTGCCAGCACCCCCGGATGGGGGTACCAAGAGACCCAGTACTTC. Filled out from reference TRBV2 and TRBJ2-5, the complete variable domain reads EPEVTQTPSHQVTQMGQEVILRCVPISNHLYFYWYRQILGQKVEFLVSFYNNEISEKSEIFDDQFSVERPDGSNFTLKIRSTKLEDSAMYFCASTPGWGYQETQYFGPGTRLLVL.

Of note for this clone: This likely stems from a read error, as it lies one base from a far larger clone. The chain carries TRBV5-1 and TRBJ2-7; D ambiguous. Per germline, CDR1 SGHRS and CDR2 YFSETQ. The CDR3 is 15 residues long. As DNA, the CDR3 is TGCGCCGGCAGCTTGGGCTCCTCCGGGTCCTACGAGCAGTACTTC. Amino acid sequence: CAGSLGSSGSYEQYF.

This clone was observed once. V usage is TRBV29-1 and J usage is TRBJ2-7; no reliable D call. The V gene lost 7 bases and the J gene lost 6 bases, with 22 bases spanning the gap. CDR1 SQVTM and CDR2 ANQGSEA come from the germline V gene. The CDR3 is 14 residues long. The CDR3 region is CSAASGDGTSEQYF. CDR3 bases: TGCAGCGCCGCCTCCGGAGATGGAACCTCCGAGCAGTACTTC.

The chain joins TRBV5-4 to TRBJ1-1; 8 nucleotides line up with TRBD1. CDR1 and CDR2 from the germline V gene are SGHNT and YYREEE (reference sequence). V dropped 4 bases and J dropped 4; count of bases not matched to a gene: 6. The CDR3 loop spans 14 amino acids. Here the CDR3 DNA reads TGTGCCAGCAGCATTGACAGGGGAGGCACTGAAGCTTTCTTT. This sequence encodes CASSIDRGGTEAFF.

The genes are TRBV5-1 and TRBJ1-3, with D hard to call. V was clipped by 0 bases and J by 4 bases, with 11 bases between them. CDR1 is SGHRS and CDR2 is YFSETQ in the germline V gene. The CDR3 is made up of 15 amino acids. In DNA, the CDR3 is TGCGCCAGCAGCTTGGTTGCCGGGTACGGAAACACCATATATTTT. Protein sequence: CASSLVAGYGNTIYF.

This chain connects TRBV11-2 to TRBJ2-7, with 7 bases lining up with TRBD1. Per the germline V gene, CDR1 is SGHAT and CDR2 is FQNNGV. This CDR3 has 14 amino acids. The V gene end was trimmed by 5 bases and the J gene end by 1 base; junction bases not matched to a gene: 5. The CDR3 DNA is TGTGCCAGCAGCGTAGGGGGCGCATCCTACGAGCAGTACTTC. The encoded protein is CASSVGGASYEQYF.

The chain employs TRBV7-9 and TRBJ2-3, with D possibly TRBD2 on 5 matching bases. Germline V gene lookup returns CDR1 SEHNR and CDR2 FQNEAQ (reference sequence). V dropped 0 bases and J dropped 0 bases, with 13 bases sitting between them. CDR3 size: 17 residues. CDR3 sequence reads: CASSLALAITSTDTQYF. The CDR3 nucleotides are TGTGCCAGCAGCTTAGCCCTAGCCATAACTAGCACAGATACGCAGTATTTT.

This clone came up a few times. The chain uses TRBV9 and TRBJ1-6; D remains unclear. The CDR3 totals 15 residues. Germline values: CDR1 SGDLS, CDR2 YYNGEE. V was clipped by 4 bases and J by 9 bases, with 17 bases between them. The CDR3 protein is CASSPDRFESSPLHF. In DNA, the CDR3 is TGTGCCAGCAGCCCGGACCGTTTCGAAAGTTCACCCCTCCACTTT.

This clone came up once. Given a far larger clone just one base away, this is likely a sequencing read error. This sample also contains other DNA sequences that code for the same CDR3. This chain links TRBV25-1 with TRBJ1-5, with D uncertain. The V gene's germline CDR1 is MGHDK and CDR2 SYGVNS. The CDR3 runs 15 residues. The CDR3 coding sequence is TGCGCCAGCAGCCCATCCGTGGGGAGCAATCAGCCCCAGCATTTT. This sequence encodes CASSPSVGSNQPQHF.

Of note for this clone: A single base is all that separates this from a far larger clone, so a read error is likely. The genes are TRBV30 and TRBJ2-7, with D perhaps TRBD2 (5 bases). Germline-derived CDR1 and CDR2 are GTSNPN and SVGIG (reference sequence). CDR3 size: 12 residues. This CDR3 reads CAWEGEIGERYF. In DNA, the CDR3 is TGTGCCTGGGAGGGAGAAATTGGAGAGCGGTACTTC.

This clone was seen a few times. The rearrangement uses TRBV2 and TRBJ1-3; D remains unclear. The length of the CDR3 is 15 residues. Per germline, CDR1 SNHLY and CDR2 FYNNEI. V lost 2 bases, J lost 0 bases, and 8 bases lay in between. CDR3 amino acids: CASSESQYSGNTIYF. CDR3 bases: TGTGCCAGCAGTGAATCTCAGTACTCTGGAAACACCATATATTTT.

The chain has TRBV4-2 and TRBJ2-1, with D perhaps given as TRBD1 or TRBD2 (6 bases each). Germline CDR1 LGHNA, CDR2 YNFKEQ. The CDR3 runs to 14 residues. V shed 1 base and J shed 5 bases, with 9 bases lying between them. The CDR3 reads CASSQARGDNEQFF. Here the CDR3 DNA reads TGTGCCAGCAGCCAAGCGAGGGGGGACAATGAGCAGTTCTTC.

The rearrangement links TRBV21-1 to TRBJ2-7; the D call TRBD2 from the table was never checked on the DNA. TRBV21-1 constitutes a pseudogene. There are 22 residues in the CDR3. The CDR3 DNA follows: TGTGCCAGCAGCATCCCGAGCCGGTCTAGTCGGCGAAACAAGAAACGCGCCTACGAGCAGTACTTC. Its translation is CASSIPSRSSRRNKKRAYEQYF.

In regard to this clone: With only one base between it and a far larger clone, this is likely a read error. The chain links TRBV28 to TRBJ2-7; D remains ambiguous. CDR1 MDHEN and CDR2 SYDVKM come from the germline V gene. Trimming shortened V by 3 bases and J by 5 bases, and 8 bases separated the two germline ends. The CDR3 is 12 residues long. CDR3 nucleotides: TGTGCCAGCAGTTTCCAGAACCACGAGCAGTACTTC. Amino acid sequence: CASSFQNHEQYF.

This clone was recorded once. CDR3 loop: CASSFVAVFSNQPQHF. Here the CDR3 DNA reads TGTGCCAGCAGTTTTGTAGCGGTCTTTAGCAATCAGCCCCAGCATTTT. The chain uses TRBV28 and TRBJ1-5; no firm D call. This CDR3 is built from 16 residues. The V and J ends lost 3 bases and 0 bases respectively, with 12 bases between them. Germline lookup yields CDR1 MDHEN and CDR2 SYDVKM.

The count of this clone is one. The chain recombines TRBV28 with TRBJ1-5; D remains ambiguous. The CDR3 sequence is 11 residues long. The V gene's germline CDR1 is MDHEN and CDR2 SYDVKM. Trimming removed 2 bases at V and 11 bases at J, with 7 bases between. CDR3 sequence reads: CASSLQVTQHF. The CDR3 nucleotides are TGTGCCAGCAGTTTACAGGTGACCCAGCATTTT.

The V call is TRBV30, the J call TRBJ1-5; D is uncertain. The V end was cut by 3 bases, the J end by 7 bases, with 10 bases between. The CDR3 is made up of 12 amino acids. Germline values: CDR1 GTSNPN, CDR2 SVGIG (reference sequence). DNA of the CDR3: TGTGCCTGGAGCCCTAATGGACAGCCCCAGCATTTT. This gives the protein CAWSPNGQPQHF.

The rearrangement uses TRBV4-2 and TRBJ2-7, with D perhaps matching TRBD2 (6 bases). V lost 1 base to trimming and J lost 3 bases, with 13 bases between them. Germline-derived CDR1 and CDR2 are LGHNA and YNFKEQ. This CDR3 has 15 amino acids. DNA for the CDR3: TGTGCCAGCAGCCAAGCTCGGGCTAGCGACTACGAGCAGTACTTC. Translated: CASSQARASDYEQYF.

This clone was seen a handful of times. The rearrangement links TRBV7-9 to TRBJ1-2; 9 bases are a match to TRBD1. CDR1 SEHNR and CDR2 FQNEAQ come from the germline V gene (reference sequence). This CDR3 spans 16 amino acids. After removal of 2 bases from V and 6 bases from J, the junction contained 10 bases not matched to a gene. CDR3 amino acids: CASSLNPTGGKDGYTF. The CDR3 DNA reads as TGTGCCAGCAGCTTAAACCCGACAGGGGGGAAAGATGGCTACACCTTC.

The rearrangement joins TRBV6-5 to TRBJ2-3; D is ambiguous. This CDR3 has 14 amino acids. CDR1 is MNHEY and CDR2 is SVGAGI in the germline V gene. Trimming shortened V by 2 bases and J by 2 bases, and 8 bases separated the two germline ends. The CDR3 is CASSYGEPTDTQYF. CDR3 in DNA: TGTGCCAGCAGTTACGGGGAACCCACAGATACGCAGTATTTT.

The chain employs TRBV19 and TRBJ1-2; D is possibly TRBD1 (6 bases). The CDR3 is 15 residues long. Trimming left V 1 base short and J 4 bases short, with 13 bases between. Germline CDR1 and CDR2: LNHDA and SQIVND (reference sequence). The CDR3, as DNA: TGTGCCAGTAGTATAGGAGCGGGACACCGCTATGGCTACACCTTC. Protein sequence: CASSIGAGHRYGYTF.

V gene TRBV29-1 combines with J gene TRBJ2-7; either TRBD1 or TRBD2 may supply D (8 bases each). CDR1 is SQVTM and CDR2 is ANQGSEA in the germline V gene. This CDR3 has 18 residues. V lost 3 bases and J 2 bases, leaving 26 bases between the germline ends. As DNA, the CDR3 is TGCAGCGTTGATGGGGCAGGGGGCAATAGCGGGGTAACCTACGAGCAGTACTTC. Its protein is CSVDGAGGNSGVTYEQYF.

V is TRBV5-1 and J is TRBJ2-1, with a weak D call TRBD2 (6 bases). This CDR3 contains 15 residues. V lost 4 bases, J lost 3 bases, and 14 bases lay in between. The germline gives CDR1 SGHRS, CDR2 YFSETQ. CDR3 bases: TGCGCCAGCAGCCCCCTCCTGGAGGGCTACAATGAGCAGTTCTTC. Protein product: CASSPLLEGYNEQFF.

The chain carries TRBV2 and TRBJ2-2, with 9 nucleotides matching TRBD1. V dropped 8 bases and J dropped 4; count of bases not matched to a gene: 2. Germline assignment: CDR1 SNHLY and CDR2 FYNNEI. The length of the CDR3 is 13 residues. The CDR3 region is CASRGQGTGELFF. The DNA for the CDR3 is TGTGCCAGCCGGGGACAGGGCACCGGGGAGCTGTTTTTT.

This chain connects TRBV15 to TRBJ1-4; D is perhaps TRBD1 (5 bases). The CDR3 length is 14 residues. Germline assignment: CDR1 LNHNV and CDR2 YYDKDF (reference sequence). V lost 8 bases and J 6 bases, leaving 16 bases between the germline ends. As DNA, the CDR3 is TGTGCCACCGGAAGATATGGGGGGGATGAAAAACTGTTTTTT. Translating gives CATGRYGGDEKLFF. The complete variable domain, with remaining parts taken from reference TRBV15 and TRBJ1-4, reads DAMVIQNPRYQVTQFGKPVTLSCSQTLNHNVMYWYQQKSSQAPKLLFHYYDKDFNNEADTPDNFQSRRPNTSFCFLDIRSPGLGDTAMYLCATGRYGGDEKLFFGSGTQLSVL.

The chain links TRBV19 to TRBJ2-5; TRBD2 aligns across 10 bases. The CDR3 length is 14 residues. The ends lost 6 bases at V and 4 bases at J; junction bases unmatched: 5. Looked up from germline, CDR1 is LNHDA and CDR2 is SQIVND (reference sequence). CDR3 nucleotide sequence: TGTGCCAGTAGAAGGATAGCGGGAGGAGAGACCCAGTACTTC. Translating gives CASRRIAGGETQYF.